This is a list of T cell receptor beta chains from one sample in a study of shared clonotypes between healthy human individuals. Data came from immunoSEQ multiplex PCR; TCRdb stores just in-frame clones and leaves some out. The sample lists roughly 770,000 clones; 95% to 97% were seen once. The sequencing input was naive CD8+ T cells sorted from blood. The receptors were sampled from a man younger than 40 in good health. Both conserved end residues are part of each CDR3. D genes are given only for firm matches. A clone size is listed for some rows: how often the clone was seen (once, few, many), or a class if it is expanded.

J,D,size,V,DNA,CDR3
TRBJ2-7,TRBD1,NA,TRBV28,TGTGCCAGCGGACAGGGCTCCTACGAGCAGTACTTC,CASGQGSYEQYF
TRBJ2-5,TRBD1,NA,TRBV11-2,TGTGCCAGCAGCTTAGTTAGTGACAGGGATTCAGAGACCCAGTACTTC,CASSLVSDRDSETQYF
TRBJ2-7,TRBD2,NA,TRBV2,TGTGCCAGCAGTGAAGCGGGCCTAGCGGGAGCTAAGCAGTACTTC,CASSEAGLAGAKQYF
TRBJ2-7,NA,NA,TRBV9,TGTGCCAGCAGCCCCGGTTTGGGGAGCGAGCAGTACTTC,CASSPGLGSEQYF
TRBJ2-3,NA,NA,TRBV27,TGTGCCAGCAGTTTATATCCAGGGGCGAGAGATACGCAGTATTTT,CASSLYPGARDTQYF
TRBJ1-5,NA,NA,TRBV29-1,TGCAGCGTTGAAGATCACCGCCCGTATCAGCCCCAGCATTTT,CSVEDHRPYQPQHF
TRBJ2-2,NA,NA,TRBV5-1,TGCGCCAGCAGCTTGGTTTTTAGCCAGGGGAACACCGGGGAGCTGTTTTTT,CASSLVFSQGNTGELFF
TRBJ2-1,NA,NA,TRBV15,TGTGCCACCAGCAGAACAATCACCCCGGGAATTGTGGACAATGAGCAGTTCTTC,CATSRTITPGIVDNEQFF
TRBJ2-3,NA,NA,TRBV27,TGTGCCAGCAGCCGACTTAGGGCCTACCCAGATACGCAGTATTTT,CASSRLRAYPDTQYF
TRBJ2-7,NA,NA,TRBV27,TGTGCCACGAAGGACAACTCCTACGAGCAGTACTTC,CATKDNSYEQYF
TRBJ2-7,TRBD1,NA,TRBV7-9,TGTGCCAGCAGCTTTTTAGCACAGGGGGCGAACGAGCAGTACTTC,CASSFLAQGANEQYF
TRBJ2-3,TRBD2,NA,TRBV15,TGTGCCACCAGCAGAGTGGGGATTAGCGGGAGCACAGATACGCAGTATTTT,CATSRVGISGSTDTQYF
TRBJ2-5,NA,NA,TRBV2,TGTGCCAGCTCCCTTGTACTGCCCGGGGACTTC,CASSLVLPGDF
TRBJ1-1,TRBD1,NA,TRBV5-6,TGTGCCAGCAGCTCATGGGACAGGATGAACACTGAAGCTTTCTTT,CASSSWDRMNTEAFF
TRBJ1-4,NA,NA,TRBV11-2,TGTGCCAGCAGCATAGGCAGGGTAGAAAAACTGTTTTTT,CASSIGRVEKLFF
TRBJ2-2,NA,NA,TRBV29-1,TGCAGCGTTGAGGGACATTCGAACACCGGGGAGCTGTTTTTT,CSVEGHSNTGELFF
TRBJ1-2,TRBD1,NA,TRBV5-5,TGTGCCAGCAGCCCGCTCACGACAGGGCTGGTGGACTATGGCTACACCTTC,CASSPLTTGLVDYGYTF
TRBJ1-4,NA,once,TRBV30,TGTGCCTGGAACCCAAAGGATGAAAAACTGTTTTTT,CAWNPKDEKLFF
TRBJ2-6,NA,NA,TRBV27,TGTGCCAGCAGTTGGATTCCCGCTGGGGCCAACGTCCTGACTTTC,CASSWIPAGANVLTF
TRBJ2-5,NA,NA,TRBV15,TGTGCCACCAGCAGAGATGGGTCGGTGGAGACCCAGTACTTC,CATSRDGSVETQYF
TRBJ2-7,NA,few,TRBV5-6,TGTGCCAGCAGCGGAAGACAGGTTTACGAGCAGTACTTC,CASSGRQVYEQYF
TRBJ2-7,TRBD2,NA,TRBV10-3,TGTGCCATCAGTGAGTCCCCAAGCGGGAACTACGAGCAGTACTTC,CAISESPSGNYEQYF
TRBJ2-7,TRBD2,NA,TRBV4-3,TGCGCCAGCAGCCAAGATATTGATAGCGGGATCGGCGAGCAGTACTTC,CASSQDIDSGIGEQYF
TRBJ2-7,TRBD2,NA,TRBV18,TGTGCCAGCTCACCCGGCGGGGGGGACGTTCTCTCCTACGAGCAGTACTTC,CASSPGGGDVLSYEQYF
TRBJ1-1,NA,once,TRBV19,TGTGCCACCCGGCCCTTGGAGCAAGGTGTCACTGAAGCTTTCTTT,CATRPLEQGVTEAFF